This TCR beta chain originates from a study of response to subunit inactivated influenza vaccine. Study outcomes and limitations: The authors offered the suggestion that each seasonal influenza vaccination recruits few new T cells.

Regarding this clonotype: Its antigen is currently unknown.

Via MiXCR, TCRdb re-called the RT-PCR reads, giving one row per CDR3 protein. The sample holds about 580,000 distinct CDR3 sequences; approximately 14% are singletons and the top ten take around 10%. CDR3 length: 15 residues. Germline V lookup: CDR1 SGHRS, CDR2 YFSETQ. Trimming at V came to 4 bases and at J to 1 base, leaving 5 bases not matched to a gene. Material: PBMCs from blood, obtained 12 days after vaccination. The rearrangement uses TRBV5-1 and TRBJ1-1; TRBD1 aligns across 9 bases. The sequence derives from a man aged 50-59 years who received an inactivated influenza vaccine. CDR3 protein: CASSSGGQGNTEAFF. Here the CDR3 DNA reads TGCGCCAGCAGCAGCGGGGGACAGGGGAACACTGAAGCTTTCTTT.